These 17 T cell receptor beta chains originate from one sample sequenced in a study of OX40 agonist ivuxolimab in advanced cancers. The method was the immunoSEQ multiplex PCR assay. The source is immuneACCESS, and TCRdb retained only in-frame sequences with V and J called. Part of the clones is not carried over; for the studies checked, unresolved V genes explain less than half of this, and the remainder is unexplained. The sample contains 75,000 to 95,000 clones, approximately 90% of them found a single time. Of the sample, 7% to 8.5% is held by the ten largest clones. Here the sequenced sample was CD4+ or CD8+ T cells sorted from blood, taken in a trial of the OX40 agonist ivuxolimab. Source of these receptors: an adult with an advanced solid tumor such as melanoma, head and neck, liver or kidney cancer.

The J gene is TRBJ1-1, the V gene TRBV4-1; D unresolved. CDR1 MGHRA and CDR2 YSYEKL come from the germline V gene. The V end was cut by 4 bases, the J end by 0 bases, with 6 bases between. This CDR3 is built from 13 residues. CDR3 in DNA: TGCGCCAGCAGCCCTGGACTGAACACTGAAGCTTTCTTT. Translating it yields CASSPGLNTEAFF.

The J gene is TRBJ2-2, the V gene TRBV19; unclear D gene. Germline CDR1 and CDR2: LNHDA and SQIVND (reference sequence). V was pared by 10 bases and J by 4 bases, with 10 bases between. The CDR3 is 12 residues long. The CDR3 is CATPRGTGELFF. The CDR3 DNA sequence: TGTGCCACCCCCCGAGGCACCGGGGAGCTGTTTTTT.

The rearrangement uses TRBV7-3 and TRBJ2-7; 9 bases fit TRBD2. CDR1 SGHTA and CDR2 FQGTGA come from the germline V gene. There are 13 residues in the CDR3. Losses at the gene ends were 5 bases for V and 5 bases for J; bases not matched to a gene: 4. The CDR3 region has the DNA TGTGCCAGCAGCCTTAGCGGGAGCCACGAGCAGTACTTC. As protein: CASSLSGSHEQYF. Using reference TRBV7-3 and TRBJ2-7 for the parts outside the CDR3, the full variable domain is GAGVSQTPSNKVTEKGKYVELRCDPISGHTALYWYRQSLGQGPEFLIYFQGTGAADDSGLPNDRFFAVRPEGSVSTLKIQRTERGDSAVYLCASSLSGSHEQYFGPGTRLTVT.

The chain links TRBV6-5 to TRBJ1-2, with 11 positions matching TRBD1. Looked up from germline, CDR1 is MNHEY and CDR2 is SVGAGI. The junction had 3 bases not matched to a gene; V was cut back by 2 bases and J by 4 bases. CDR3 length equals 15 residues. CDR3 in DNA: TGTGCCAGCAGTTACGGACAGGGGGCGGCCTATGGCTACACCTTC. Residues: CASSYGQGAAYGYTF.

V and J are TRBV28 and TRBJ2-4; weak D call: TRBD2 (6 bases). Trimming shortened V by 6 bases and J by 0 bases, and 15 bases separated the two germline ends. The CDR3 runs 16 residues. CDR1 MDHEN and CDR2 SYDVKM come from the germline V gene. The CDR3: CASSPPGGVAKNIQYF. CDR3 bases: TGTGCCAGCAGCCCCCCCGGGGGAGTAGCCAAAAACATTCAGTACTTC. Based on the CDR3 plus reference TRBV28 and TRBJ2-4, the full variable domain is DVKVTQSSRYLVKRTGEKVFLECVQDMDHENMFWYRQDPGLGLRLIYFSYDVKMKEKGDIPEGYSVSREKKERFSLILESASTNQTSMYLCASSPPGGVAKNIQYFGAGTRLSVL.

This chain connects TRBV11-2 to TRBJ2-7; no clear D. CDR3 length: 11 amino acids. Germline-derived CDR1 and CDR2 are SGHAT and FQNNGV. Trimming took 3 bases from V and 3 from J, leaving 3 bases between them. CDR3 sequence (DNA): TGTGCCAGCAGCTTCCACTACGAGCAGTACTTC. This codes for CASSFHYEQYF. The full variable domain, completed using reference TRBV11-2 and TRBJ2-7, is EAGVAQSPRYKIIEKRQSVAFWCNPISGHATLYWYQQILGQGPKLLIQFQNNGVVDDSQLPKDRFSAERLKGVDSTLKIQPAKLEDSAVYLCASSFHYEQYFGPGTRLTVT.

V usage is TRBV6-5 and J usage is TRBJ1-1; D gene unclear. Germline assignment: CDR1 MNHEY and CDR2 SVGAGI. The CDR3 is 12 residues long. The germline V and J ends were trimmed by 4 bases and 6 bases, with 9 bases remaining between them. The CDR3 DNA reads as TGTGCCAGCAGTTCCCTGGGCGCTGAAGCTTTCTTT. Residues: CASSSLGAEAFF.

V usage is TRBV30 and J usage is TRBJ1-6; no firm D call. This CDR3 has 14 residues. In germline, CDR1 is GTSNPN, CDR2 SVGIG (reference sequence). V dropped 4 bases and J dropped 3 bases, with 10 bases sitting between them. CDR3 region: CAWTYGVYNSPLHF. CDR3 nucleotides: TGTGCCTGGACCTACGGAGTCTATAATTCACCCCTCCACTTT.

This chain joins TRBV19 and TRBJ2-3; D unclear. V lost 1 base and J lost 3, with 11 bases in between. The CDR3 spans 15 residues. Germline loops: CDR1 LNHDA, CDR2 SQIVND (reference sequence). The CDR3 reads CASSIGETGTDTQYF. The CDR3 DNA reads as TGTGCCAGTAGTATAGGCGAAACCGGGACAGATACGCAGTATTTT.

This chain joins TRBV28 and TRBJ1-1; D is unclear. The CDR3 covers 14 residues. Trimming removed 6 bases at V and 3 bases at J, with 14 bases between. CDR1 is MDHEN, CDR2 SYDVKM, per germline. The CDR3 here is CASRPAPVDTEAFF. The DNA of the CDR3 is TGTGCCAGCAGACCCGCACCCGTAGACACTGAAGCTTTCTTT.

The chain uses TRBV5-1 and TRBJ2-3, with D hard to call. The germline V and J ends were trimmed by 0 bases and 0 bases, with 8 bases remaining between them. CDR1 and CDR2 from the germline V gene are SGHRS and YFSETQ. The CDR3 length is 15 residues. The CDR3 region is CASSLVPESTDTQYF. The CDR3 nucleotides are TGCGCCAGCAGCTTGGTTCCGGAGAGCACAGATACGCAGTATTTT.

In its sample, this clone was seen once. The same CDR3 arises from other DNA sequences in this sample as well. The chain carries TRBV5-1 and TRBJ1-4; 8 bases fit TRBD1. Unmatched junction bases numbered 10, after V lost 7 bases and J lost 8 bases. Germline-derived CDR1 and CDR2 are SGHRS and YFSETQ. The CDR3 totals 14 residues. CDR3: CASGMTGVAEKLFF. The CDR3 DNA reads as TGCGCCAGCGGAATGACAGGGGTTGCAGAAAAACTGTTTTTT.

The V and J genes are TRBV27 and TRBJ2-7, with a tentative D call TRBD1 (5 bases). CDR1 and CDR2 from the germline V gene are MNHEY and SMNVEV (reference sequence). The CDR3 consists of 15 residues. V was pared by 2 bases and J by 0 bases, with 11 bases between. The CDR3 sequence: CASSLTGFGSYEQYF. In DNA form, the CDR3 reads TGTGCCAGCAGTTTAACAGGTTTTGGCTCCTACGAGCAGTACTTC.

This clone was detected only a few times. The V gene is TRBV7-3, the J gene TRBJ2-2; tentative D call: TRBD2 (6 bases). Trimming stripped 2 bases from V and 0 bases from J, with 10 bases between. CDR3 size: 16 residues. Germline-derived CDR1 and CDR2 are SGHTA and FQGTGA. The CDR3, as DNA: TGTGCCAGCAGCTTACAAGCGGGCGCGAACACCGGGGAGCTGTTTTTT. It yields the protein CASSLQAGANTGELFF.

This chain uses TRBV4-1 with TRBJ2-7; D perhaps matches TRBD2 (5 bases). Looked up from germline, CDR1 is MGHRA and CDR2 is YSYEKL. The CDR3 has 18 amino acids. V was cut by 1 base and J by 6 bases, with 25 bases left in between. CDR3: CASSQGLLRSGPDGEQYF. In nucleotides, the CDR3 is TGCGCCAGCAGCCAAGGGCTTCTCCGAAGCGGACCGGATGGCGAGCAGTACTTC.

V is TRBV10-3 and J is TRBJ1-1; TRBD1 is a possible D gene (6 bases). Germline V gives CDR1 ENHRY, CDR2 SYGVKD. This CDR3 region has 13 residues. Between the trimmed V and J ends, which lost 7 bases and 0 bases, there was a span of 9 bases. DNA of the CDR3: TGTGCCATCAAGGGACAACTGAACACTGAAGCTTTCTTT. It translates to CAIKGQLNTEAFF.

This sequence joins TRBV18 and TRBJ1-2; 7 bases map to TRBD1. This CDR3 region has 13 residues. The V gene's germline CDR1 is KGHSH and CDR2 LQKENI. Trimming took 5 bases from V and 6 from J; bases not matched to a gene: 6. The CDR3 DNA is TGTGCCAGCTCATCAGGGACAGCGGATGGCTACACCTTC. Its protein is CASSSGTADGYTF.